These 30 T cell receptor beta chains were all obtained from the same sample, sequenced in a study of blood T cell repertoires in COVID-19. Produced via immunoSEQ multiplex PCR; TCRdb's table is partial and in-frame only. Of about 150,000 clones in the sample, more than 75% are singletons; the top ten hold roughly 13%. Sequencing used peripheral blood. The receptors here all came from a man aged 60 to 69 with active or convalescent COVID-19.

The chain carries TRBV5-4 and TRBJ2-7, with TRBD1 identical over 7 bases. J lost 3 bases, V lost 2 bases, and 5 bases had no gene match. The CDR3 is 14 amino acids. Germline lookup yields CDR1 SGHNT and CDR2 YYREEE (reference sequence). The CDR3 DNA sequence: TGTGCCAGCAGCTTACCCGACAGGGTCTACGAGCAGTACTTC. Residues: CASSLPDRVYEQYF. Supplemented by reference TRBV5-4 and TRBJ2-7, the full variable domain reads ETGVTQSPTHLIKTRGQQVTLRCSSQSGHNTVSWYQQALGQGPQFIFQYYREEENGRGNFPPRFSGLQFPNYSSELNVNALELDDSALYLCASSLPDRVYEQYFGPGTRLTVT.

This rearrangement joins TRBV7-3 to TRBJ2-1, with 9 bases lining up with TRBD2. This CDR3 comprises 16 residues. Germline lookup yields CDR1 SGHTA and CDR2 FQGTGA. Unmatched junction bases numbered 11, after V lost 2 bases and J lost 9 bases. CDR3 amino acids: CASSLLPSGANGEQFF. CDR3 DNA: TGTGCCAGCAGCTTACTACCTAGCGGGGCCAACGGTGAGCAGTTCTTC.

In DNA form, the CDR3 reads TGTGCCAGCTCAGTTGCCCTCCCGGGAGACACTGAAGCTTTCTTT. Protein sequence: CASSVALPGDTEAFF. The V gene is TRBV6-5, the J gene TRBJ1-1; no definite D call. The V end lost 8 bases, the J end lost 3 bases, and 19 bases lay between the germline ends. Per germline, CDR1 MNHEY and CDR2 SVGAGI. The CDR3 is 15 residues long.

This clone was recorded a few times. The chain joins TRBV27 to TRBJ2-5; TRBD2 aligns across 10 bases. Germline lookup yields CDR1 MNHEY and CDR2 SMNVEV (reference sequence). The CDR3 is 14 amino acids. Trimming took 6 bases from V and 5 from J; bases not matched to a gene: 6. This chain's CDR3 is CASRELAGMETQYF. The DNA of the CDR3 is TGTGCCAGCAGGGAACTAGCGGGAATGGAGACCCAGTACTTC.

V is TRBV5-8 and J is TRBJ2-5, with 7 positions matching TRBD1. Germline values: CDR1 SGHTS, CDR2 YDEGEE. CDR3 size: 15 residues. With V trimmed by 0 bases and J by 3 bases, 5 bases remained unmatched. The CDR3 DNA sequence: TGTGCCAGCAGCTTGGGACAGGGTGGGGAAGAGACCCAGTACTTC. This encodes CASSLGQGGEETQYF.

The chain joins TRBV27 to TRBJ1-5; D is perhaps TRBD1 (6 bases). The CDR3 runs to 16 residues. The V and J ends lost 5 bases and 0 bases respectively, with 14 bases between them. Per the germline V gene, CDR1 is MNHEY and CDR2 is SMNVEV (reference sequence). The CDR3 loop reads CASSLKGHISNQPQHF. As DNA, the CDR3 is TGTGCCAGCAGTCTAAAGGGACACATTAGCAATCAGCCCCAGCATTTT.

This clone was picked up one time. The CDR3 DNA reads TGTGCCAGCGGACAAGGGGGGAACACCGGGGAGCTGTTTTTT. Protein: CASGQGGNTGELFF. The chain combines TRBV25-1 with TRBJ2-2, with D possibly being TRBD1 (6 bases). Per the germline V gene, CDR1 is MGHDK and CDR2 is SYGVNS. The CDR3 extends over 14 amino acids. V was clipped by 8 bases and J by 1 base, with 11 bases between them.

This clone was observed a few times. The gene calls are TRBV18 and TRBJ2-1; 14 bases map to TRBD2. Germline values: CDR1 KGHSH, CDR2 LQKENI. The CDR3 length is 15 residues. The V and J ends lost 3 bases and 7 bases, in that order; junction bases with no gene match: 2. In nucleotides, the CDR3 is TGTGCCAGCTCACCGGGGACTAGCGGGAGAAATGAGCAGTTCTTC. Its protein is CASSPGTSGRNEQFF.

J is TRBJ1-1 and V is TRBV19, with 7 positions matching TRBD1. CDR1 is LNHDA, CDR2 SQIVND, per germline (reference sequence). The CDR3 extends over 15 amino acids. V gave up 4 bases and J gave up 5 bases; unmatched junction bases: 10. Here the CDR3 DNA reads TGTGCCAGTAGTAAGATAACAGGGGATGGGACTGAAGCTTTCTTT. It is translated as CASSKITGDGTEAFF.

The chain recombines TRBV7-9 with TRBJ2-2, with TRBD2 as a possible D gene (6 bases). Deletions cut 5 bases from V and 5 bases from J, with 18 bases between. CDR3 length equals 16 residues. Germline CDR1 and CDR2: SEHNR and FQNEAQ (reference sequence). CDR3 in DNA: TGTGCCAGCAGCCCCCGGGGAGGCTCAATTACCGGGGAGCTGTTTTTT. Its translation: CASSPRGGSITGELFF.

The chain uses TRBV23-1 and TRBJ2-1; D is ambiguous. TRBV23-1 is an ORF; its function is uncertain. This CDR3 has 13 residues. Between the trimmed V and J ends, which lost 2 bases and 5 bases, there was a span of 7 bases. Here the CDR3 DNA reads TGCGCCAGCAGTCAACCCGGTAACAATGAGCAGTTCTTC. Protein product: CASSQPGNNEQFF.

This sequence joins TRBV3-1 (or the pseudogene TRBV3-2) and TRBJ2-4, with TRBD2 matching over 10 bases. Germline V gene data show CDR1 as LGHDT and CDR2 as YNNKEL (reference sequence). This CDR3 spans 18 amino acids. Unmatched junction bases numbered 17, after V lost 8 bases and J lost 4 bases. For the CDR3, the DNA is TGTGCCAGCCCAAGCCAAGGGAAGCGGGAGGGCCTTAAAAACATTCAGTACTTC. It codes for CASPSQGKREGLKNIQYF.

The J gene is TRBJ1-4, the V gene TRBV19, with D maybe TRBD1 (6 bases). Germline V gene sequence: CDR1 LNHDA, CDR2 SQIVND (reference sequence). This CDR3 region has 14 residues. Trimming stripped 6 bases from V and 4 bases from J, with 12 bases between. The CDR3 nucleotides read TGTGCCAGTAGCTCCGACAGGCTTAATGAAAAACTGTTTTTT. Its translation is CASSSDRLNEKLFF.

This clone was recorded many times. This chain joins TRBV7-9 and TRBJ2-7, with TRBD1 as a possible D gene (6 bases). Trimming pared 5 bases from V and 2 bases from J, leaving 13 bases between. The CDR3 runs 14 residues. Germline lookup yields CDR1 SEHNR and CDR2 FQNEAQ (reference sequence). The CDR3 nucleotides are TGTGCCAGCAGCAAAGGACAGTTTCCCTACGAGCAGTACTTC. Translation gives CASSKGQFPYEQYF.

The chain is built from TRBV29-1 and TRBJ2-7, with TRBD2 matching over 9 bases. The CDR3 is 13 amino acids. CDR1 is SQVTM, CDR2 ANQGSEA, per germline. Trimming cost V 4 bases and J 4 bases; bases outside gene matches: 5. CDR3 residues: CSVVAGGPYEQYF. CDR3 in DNA: TGCAGCGTTGTGGCGGGAGGGCCGTACGAGCAGTACTTC.

This chain joins TRBV19 and TRBJ2-1; possible D gene TRBD2, 5 bases. The V end was cut by 2 bases, the J end by 9 bases, with 8 bases between. The germline V gene encodes CDR1 LNHDA and CDR2 SQIVND (reference sequence). The CDR3 is 12 residues long. CDR3: CASSIRESEQFF. The DNA of the CDR3 is TGTGCCAGTAGTATAAGGGAGAGTGAGCAGTTCTTC.

The rearrangement joins TRBV5-1 to TRBJ2-5, with D hard to call. The V gene lost 0 bases and the J gene lost 2 bases, with 14 bases spanning the gap. This CDR3 region has 16 residues. The germline CDR1 and CDR2 sequences are SGHRS and YFSETQ. CDR3 nucleotides: TGCGCCAGCAGCTTGGTTGTCCAGGCAGCACAAGAGACCCAGTACTTC. It translates to CASSLVVQAAQETQYF. The whole variable domain, filled in from reference TRBV5-1 and TRBJ2-5, reads KAGVTQTPRYLIKTRGQQVTLSCSPISGHRSVSWYQQTPGQGLQFLFEYFSETQRNKGNFPGRFSGRQFSNSRSEMNVSTLELGDSALYLCASSLVVQAAQETQYFGPGTRLLVL.

The rearrangement links TRBV19 to TRBJ1-5; 8 bases are shared with TRBD1. The CDR3 totals 15 residues. Per the germline V gene, CDR1 is LNHDA and CDR2 is SQIVND (reference sequence). V shed 6 bases, J shed 7 bases, and the junction held 11 bases outside the gene matches. The CDR3 nucleotides are TGTGCCAGTAGAAAAGACCCAGGGGGCAGACAGCCCCAGCATTTT. Amino acid sequence: CASRKDPGGRQPQHF.

The chain has TRBV28 and TRBJ1-4, with 9 nucleotides matching TRBD1. There are 15 residues in the CDR3. Trimming took 6 bases from V and 8 from J; bases not matched to a gene: 10. Germline assignment: CDR1 MDHEN and CDR2 SYDVKM. The CDR3 sequence: CASSRPTGGREKLFF. CDR3 DNA: TGTGCCAGCAGCCGACCAACAGGGGGCCGGGAAAAACTGTTTTTT.

The chain employs TRBV4-2 and TRBJ1-6, with D possibly being TRBD1 (5 bases). Deletions cut 4 bases from V and 0 bases from J, with 22 bases between. This CDR3 is built from 20 residues. CDR1 and CDR2 (germline): LGHNA, YNFKEQ. The CDR3 loop reads CASSLRDSRAGSSYNSPLHF. As DNA, the CDR3 is TGTGCCAGCAGCCTCCGGGACTCAAGGGCGGGAAGCTCCTATAATTCACCCCTCCACTTT.

This sequence joins TRBV9 and TRBJ1-2; maybe TRBD1 (6 bases). V lost 0 bases and J lost 10, with 16 bases in between. There are 14 residues in the CDR3. Looked up from germline, CDR1 is SGDLS and CDR2 is YYNGEE. CDR3 residues: CASSVGGRTQDYTF. The DNA for the CDR3 is TGTGCCAGCAGCGTAGGGGGGCGGACTCAGGACTACACCTTC.

V gene TRBV20-1 combines with J gene TRBJ2-1; D is ambiguous. The CDR3 has 11 residues. Germline V gene lookup returns CDR1 DFQATT and CDR2 SNEGSKA (reference sequence). V dropped 5 bases and J dropped 12 bases, with 14 bases sitting between them. Here the CDR3 reads CSAFYITGQFF. DNA for the CDR3: TGCAGTGCTTTCTACATCACGGGGCAGTTCTTC.

This chain links TRBV7-7 with TRBJ2-3; maybe TRBD1 (5 bases). The CDR3 is 15 residues long. The ends were cut back, 0 bases at V and 2 bases at J, with 9 bases in the middle. Germline V gene sequence: CDR1 SSHAT, CDR2 FNYEAQ (reference sequence). CDR3 bases: TGTGCCAGCAGCTTAGCGGGCAGGGTCACAGATACGCAGTATTTT. Amino acid sequence: CASSLAGRVTDTQYF.

J is TRBJ2-1 and V is TRBV5-1; TRBD2 agrees at 9 bases. CDR1 SGHRS and CDR2 YFSETQ come from the germline V gene. CDR3 length: 17 residues. The ends lost 3 bases at V and 0 bases at J; junction bases unmatched: 7. The CDR3 DNA follows: TGCGCCAGCAGCTCCCCGCTAGCGGGACTCTCCTACAATGAGCAGTTCTTC. It translates to CASSSPLAGLSYNEQFF.

CDR3 nucleotide sequence: TGTGCCAGCAGCGTCTCCGGGAGGGGGAACTACGAGCAGTACTTC. Translation: CASSVSGRGNYEQYF. The chain uses TRBV9 and TRBJ2-7; 8 bases match TRBD2. Unmatched junction bases numbered 7, after V lost 2 bases and J lost 3 bases. This CDR3 is 15 amino acids long. CDR1 is SGDLS, CDR2 YYNGEE, per germline.

This clone was observed a few times. This chain connects TRBV6-5 to TRBJ1-2; D possibly corresponds to TRBD1 (5 bases). The CDR3 consists of 14 residues. V lost 6 bases to trimming and J lost 7 bases, with 18 bases between them. CDR1 and CDR2 from the germline V gene are MNHEY and SVGAGI. The CDR3 sequence: CASSPGGVNGGYTF. The CDR3 DNA sequence: TGTGCCAGCAGCCCCGGGGGAGTGAACGGTGGCTACACCTTC.

The chain carries TRBV4-3 and TRBJ1-2, with D unclear. Germline loops: CDR1 LGHNA, CDR2 YSLEER. V shed 1 base and J shed 4 bases, with 10 bases lying between them. The CDR3 has 14 residues. This chain's CDR3 is CASSQGLGSYGYTF. CDR3 in DNA: TGCGCCAGCAGCCAAGGCTTGGGGAGCTATGGCTACACCTTC.

This clone came up a few times. V and J are TRBV19 and TRBJ2-3; possibly TRBD1 for D (6 bases). Trimming pared 5 bases from V and 2 bases from J, leaving 14 bases between. Germline V CDR1 and CDR2: LNHDA, SQIVND (reference sequence). This CDR3 is 15 amino acids long. In nucleotides, the CDR3 is TGTGCCAGTAGTCGTCGGCAGGGGTTCACAGATACGCAGTATTTT. It is translated as CASSRRQGFTDTQYF.

This chain connects TRBV27 to TRBJ2-5, with 8 bases fitting TRBD1. The CDR3 extends over 17 amino acids. Trimming removed 4 bases from V and 4 bases from J; junction bases left unmatched: 14. Germline V gene lookup returns CDR1 MNHEY and CDR2 SMNVEV (reference sequence). CDR3 in amino acids: CASSSPGGLGSAETQYF. In DNA form, the CDR3 reads TGTGCCAGCAGTTCCCCAGGGGGCCTAGGGTCGGCAGAGACCCAGTACTTC.

The chain couples TRBV7-6 to TRBJ2-2; TRBD2 matches at 12 bases. V trimming: 5 bases; J trimming: 5 bases; junction bases outside the gene matches: 6. The germline gives CDR1 SGHVS, CDR2 FNYEAQ. The CDR3 contains 16 residues. This CDR3 reads CASSAGLAGWTGELFF. The CDR3 DNA reads TGTGCCAGCAGCGCCGGACTAGCGGGATGGACCGGGGAGCTGTTTTTT.